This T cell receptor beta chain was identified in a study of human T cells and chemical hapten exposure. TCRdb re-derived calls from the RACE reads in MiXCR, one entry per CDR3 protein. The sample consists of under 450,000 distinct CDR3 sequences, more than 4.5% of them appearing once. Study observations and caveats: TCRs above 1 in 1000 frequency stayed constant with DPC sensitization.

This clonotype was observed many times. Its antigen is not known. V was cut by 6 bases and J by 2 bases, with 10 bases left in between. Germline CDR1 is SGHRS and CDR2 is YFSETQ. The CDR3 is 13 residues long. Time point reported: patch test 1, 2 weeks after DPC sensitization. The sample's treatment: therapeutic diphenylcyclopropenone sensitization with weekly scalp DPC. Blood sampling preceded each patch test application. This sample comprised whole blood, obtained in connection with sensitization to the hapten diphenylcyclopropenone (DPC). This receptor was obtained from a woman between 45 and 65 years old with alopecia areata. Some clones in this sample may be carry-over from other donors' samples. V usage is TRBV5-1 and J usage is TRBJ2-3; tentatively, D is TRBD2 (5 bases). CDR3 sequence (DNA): TGCGCCAGCACCCGGACTGACACAGATACGCAGTATTTT. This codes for CASTRTDTDTQYF.